The clone carrying this TCR beta chain showed up just once. Trimming pared 0 bases from V and 1 base from J, leaving 2 bases between. Germline V CDR1 and CDR2: SGHTS, YDEGEE. This CDR3 is built from 13 residues. Only in-frame clones appear in the TCRdb table, and some are missing; sequencing was by immunoSEQ multiplex PCR. This repertoire shows hundreds of thousands of clones, roughly 85% found once; its top ten account for about 1.9%. This sample is part of a study of blood T cell repertoires in COVID-19. This chain links TRBV5-8 with TRBJ2-1; D ambiguous. Sequenced input: PBMCs or T cells enriched from blood (not recorded which). This receptor was identified in a woman in her 30s who had been exposed to COVID-19. CDR3 nucleotide sequence: TGTGCCAGCAGCTTGGTATCCTACAATGAGCAGTTCTTC. Its translation: CASSLVSYNEQFF.